This T cell receptor beta chain was retrieved from a study of monozygotic twins with inflammatory bowel disease. The length of the CDR3 is 15 residues. In germline, CDR1 is MNHEY, CDR2 SVGAGI. TCRdb reworked the 5' RACE reads into one entry per CDR3 protein, no DNA. Here the sample table reports over 200,000 distinct CDR3 sequences. The TCR originated in a human donor with ulcerative colitis or Crohn's disease, or a healthy co-twin of an affected twin (not recorded which). Material for sequencing was blood. The chain employs TRBV6-5 and TRBJ2-4. This chain's CDR3 is CASSYVGAAKNMQYF.